This T cell receptor beta chain originates from a study of blood T cell repertoires in COVID-19. Across the study: The study drew acute and convalescent COVID-19 samples from the United States, Italy and Spain. PBMCs, B-cell-depleted T cells, or T cells provided the cDNA or gDNA that made up the material.

Authors' analysis steps: Amplification with reference gene primers provided the estimates of nucleated cell counts. Clones were read by immunoSEQ multiplex PCR, and TCRdb kept only the in-frame ones, dropping some. V, J and clone size reflect that table, while D and trimming were determined from the DNA. The table shows around 100,000 clones, with about four fifths occurring only once. Germline V gene sequence: CDR1 SGHTS, CDR2 YDEGEE. The V and J ends lost 3 bases and 5 bases, in that order; junction bases with no gene match: 5. CDR3 length: 16 residues. The genes are TRBV5-8 and TRBJ1-6; 10 bases map to TRBD1. Sequencing used peripheral blood. This TCR was recovered from a human donor in a cohort sampled during active COVID-19. This chain's CDR3 is CASSSPGQGNNSPLHF. Written as DNA, the CDR3 is TGTGCCAGCAGCTCGCCGGGACAGGGGAATAATTCACCCCTCCACTTT.